The clone carrying this TCR beta chain appeared many times. Antigen unknown. The data belong to a study of neurological immune-mediated disorders. Study-wide points: The expanded clones of different subjects shared no CDR3 amino acid sequences (suggesting private repertoires in all groups). No link was found between any clinical or MRI feature and the multiple sclerosis repertoire cluster.

Trimming removed 6 bases at V and 7 bases at J, with 18 bases between. CDR3 length: 14 amino acids. Germline V gives CDR1 MDHEN, CDR2 SYDVKM. The making of cDNA relied on 5'RACE with 10-nucleotide random UMIs. Each CDR3 protein gets one entry after TCRdb re-called the 5' RACE reads with MiXCR. Here the sample spans 50,000 or so distinct CDR3 sequences, roughly 4% being singletons. Preparation of the unsorted libraries drew on 2 million PBMCs stored at -80 C. The rearrangement links TRBV28 to TRBJ1-2; D call uncertain. The sample was PBMCs. The sequence was collected from a man aged 25 to 40 with multiple sclerosis. The CDR3 protein is CASSDELREIGYTF. CDR3 DNA sequence: TGTGCCAGCAGCGACGAACTTAGGGAGATTGGCTACACCTTC.